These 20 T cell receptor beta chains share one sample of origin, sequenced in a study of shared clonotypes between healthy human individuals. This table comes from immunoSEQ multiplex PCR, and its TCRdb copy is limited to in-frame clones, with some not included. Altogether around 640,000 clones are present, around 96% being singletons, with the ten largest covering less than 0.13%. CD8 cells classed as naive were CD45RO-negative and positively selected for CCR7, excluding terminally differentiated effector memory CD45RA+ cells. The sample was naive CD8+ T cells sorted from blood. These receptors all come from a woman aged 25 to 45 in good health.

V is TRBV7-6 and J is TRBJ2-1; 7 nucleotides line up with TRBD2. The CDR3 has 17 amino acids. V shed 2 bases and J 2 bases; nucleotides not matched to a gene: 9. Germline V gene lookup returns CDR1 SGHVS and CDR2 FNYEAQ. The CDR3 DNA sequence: TGTGCCAGCAGCTTACTAGTTGGGGGGGGGACCTACAATGAGCAGTTCTTC. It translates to CASSLLVGGGTYNEQFF.

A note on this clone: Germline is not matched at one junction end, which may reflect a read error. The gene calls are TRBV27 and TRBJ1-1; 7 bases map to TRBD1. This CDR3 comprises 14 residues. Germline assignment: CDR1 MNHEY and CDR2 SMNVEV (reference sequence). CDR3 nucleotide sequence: TGTGCCAGCGGTTTACTTGGGACAGACACTGAAGCTTTCTTT. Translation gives CASGLLGTDTEAFF.

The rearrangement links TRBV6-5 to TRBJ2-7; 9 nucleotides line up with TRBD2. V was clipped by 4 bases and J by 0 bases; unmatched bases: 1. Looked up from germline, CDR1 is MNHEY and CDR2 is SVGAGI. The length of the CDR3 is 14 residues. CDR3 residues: CASSSTSGSYEQYF. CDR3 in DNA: TGTGCCAGCAGTTCGACTAGCGGCTCCTACGAGCAGTACTTC.

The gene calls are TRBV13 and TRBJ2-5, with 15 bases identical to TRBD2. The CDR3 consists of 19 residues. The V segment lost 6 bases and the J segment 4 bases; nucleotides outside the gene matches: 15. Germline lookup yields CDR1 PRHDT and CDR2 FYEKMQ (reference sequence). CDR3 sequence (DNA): TGTGCCAGCAGTCCCACGGGGGAAGGACTAGCGGGAGGGCCAGAGACCCAGTACTTC. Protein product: CASSPTGEGLAGGPETQYF.

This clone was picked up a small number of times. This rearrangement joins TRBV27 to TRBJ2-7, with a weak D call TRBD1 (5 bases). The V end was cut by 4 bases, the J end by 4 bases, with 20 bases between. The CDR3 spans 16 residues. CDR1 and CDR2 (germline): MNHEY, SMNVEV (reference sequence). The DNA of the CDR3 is TGTGCCAGCAGTTCCACTGCACAGGCCGGGCCGTACGAGCAGTACTTC. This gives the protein CASSSTAQAGPYEQYF.

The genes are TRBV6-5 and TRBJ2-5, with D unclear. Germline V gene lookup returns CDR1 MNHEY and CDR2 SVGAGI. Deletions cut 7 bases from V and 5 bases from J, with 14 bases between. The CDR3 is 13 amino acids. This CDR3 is CASNQESWETQYF. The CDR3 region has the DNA TGTGCCAGCAACCAGGAGAGTTGGGAGACCCAGTACTTC.

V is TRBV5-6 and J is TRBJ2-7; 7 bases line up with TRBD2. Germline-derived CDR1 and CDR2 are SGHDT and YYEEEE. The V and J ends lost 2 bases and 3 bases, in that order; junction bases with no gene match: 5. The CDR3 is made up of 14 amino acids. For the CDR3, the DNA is TGTGCCAGCAGCTTCAGCGGGAAGAGCTACGAGCAGTACTTC. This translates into CASSFSGKSYEQYF.

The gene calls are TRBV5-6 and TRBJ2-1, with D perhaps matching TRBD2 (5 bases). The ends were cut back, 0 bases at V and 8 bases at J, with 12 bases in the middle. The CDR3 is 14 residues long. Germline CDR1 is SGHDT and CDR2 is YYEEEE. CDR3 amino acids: CASSLGVAGDEQFF. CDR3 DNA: TGTGCCAGCAGCTTGGGGGTAGCCGGGGATGAGCAGTTCTTC. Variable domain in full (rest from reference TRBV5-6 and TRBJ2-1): DAGVTQSPTHLIKTRGQQVTLRCSPKSGHDTVSWYQQALGQGPQFIFQYYEEEERQRGNFPDRFSGHQFPNYSSELNVNALLLGDSALYLCASSLGVAGDEQFFGPGTRLTVL.

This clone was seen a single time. CDR3 protein: CASSLRDRSYEQYF. The CDR3 nucleotides read TGTGCCAGTAGTCTCCGGGACCGCTCCTACGAGCAGTACTTC. The chain combines TRBV19 with TRBJ2-7; D possibly matches TRBD1 or TRBD2 (5 bases each). Germline V gives CDR1 LNHDA, CDR2 SQIVND (reference sequence). The V end was cut by 5 bases, the J end by 0 bases, with 11 bases between. The CDR3 spans 14 residues.

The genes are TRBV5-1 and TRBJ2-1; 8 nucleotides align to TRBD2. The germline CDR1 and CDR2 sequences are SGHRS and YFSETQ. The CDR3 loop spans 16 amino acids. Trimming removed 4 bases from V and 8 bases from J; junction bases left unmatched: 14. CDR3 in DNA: TGCGCCAGCAGCCAGGGTTTGAGCGGGAGTTTGGATGAGCAGTTCTTC. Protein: CASSQGLSGSLDEQFF.

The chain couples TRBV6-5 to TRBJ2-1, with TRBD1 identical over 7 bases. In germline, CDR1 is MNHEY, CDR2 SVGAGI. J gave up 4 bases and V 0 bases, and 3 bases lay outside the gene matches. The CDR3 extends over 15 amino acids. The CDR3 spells CASSYSGQSYNEQFF. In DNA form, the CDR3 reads TGTGCCAGCAGTTACTCGGGACAGAGTTACAATGAGCAGTTCTTC.

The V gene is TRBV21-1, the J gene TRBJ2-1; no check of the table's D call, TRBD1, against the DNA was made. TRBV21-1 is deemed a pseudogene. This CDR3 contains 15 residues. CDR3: CASSYSTGPNNEQFF. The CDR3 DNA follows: TGTGCCAGCAGCTATTCGACAGGGCCCAATAATGAGCAGTTCTTC.

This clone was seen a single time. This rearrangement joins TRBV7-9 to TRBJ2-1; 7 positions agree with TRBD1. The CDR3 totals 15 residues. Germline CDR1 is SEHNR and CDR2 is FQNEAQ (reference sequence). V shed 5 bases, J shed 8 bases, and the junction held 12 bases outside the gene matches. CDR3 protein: CASSDPAKGADEQFF. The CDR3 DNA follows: TGTGCCAGCAGCGATCCGGCGAAGGGGGCGGATGAGCAGTTCTTC.

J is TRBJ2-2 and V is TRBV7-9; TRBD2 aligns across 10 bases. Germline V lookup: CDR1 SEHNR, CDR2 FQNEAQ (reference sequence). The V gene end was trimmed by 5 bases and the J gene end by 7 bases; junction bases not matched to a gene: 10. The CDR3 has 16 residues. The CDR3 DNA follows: TGTGCCAGCAGCATCGGACTAGCGGAGAGGGGCGGGGAGCTGTTTTTT. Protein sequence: CASSIGLAERGGELFF. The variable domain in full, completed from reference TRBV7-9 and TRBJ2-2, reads DTGVSQNPRHKITKRGQNVTFRCDPISEHNRLYWYRQTLGQGPEFLTYFQNEAQLEKSRLLSDRFSAERPKGSFSTLEIQRTEQGDSAMYLCASSIGLAERGGELFFGEGSRLTVL.

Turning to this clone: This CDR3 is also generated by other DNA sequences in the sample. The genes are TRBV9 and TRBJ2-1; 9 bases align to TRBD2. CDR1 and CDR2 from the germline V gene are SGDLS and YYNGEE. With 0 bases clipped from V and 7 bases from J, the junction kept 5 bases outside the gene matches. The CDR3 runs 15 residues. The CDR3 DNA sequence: TGTGCCAGCAGCGTAGGGGCGGGAGGGGGGAATGAGCAGTTCTTC. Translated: CASSVGAGGGNEQFF.

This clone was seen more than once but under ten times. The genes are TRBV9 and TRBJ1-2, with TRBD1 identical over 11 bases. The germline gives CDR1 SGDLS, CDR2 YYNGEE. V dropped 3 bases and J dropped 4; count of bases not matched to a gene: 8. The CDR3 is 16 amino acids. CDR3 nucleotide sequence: TGTGCCAGCAGCGGGCGGACAGGGGGCGGAATCTATGGCTACACCTTC. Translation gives CASSGRTGGGIYGYTF.

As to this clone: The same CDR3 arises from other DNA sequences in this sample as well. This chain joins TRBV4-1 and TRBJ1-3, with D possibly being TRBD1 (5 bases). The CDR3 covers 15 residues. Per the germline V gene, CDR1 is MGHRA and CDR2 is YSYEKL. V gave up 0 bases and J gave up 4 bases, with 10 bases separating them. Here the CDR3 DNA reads TGCGCCAGCAGCCAAGATCGGGGGGGAGGAAACACCATATATTTT. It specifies CASSQDRGGGNTIYF.

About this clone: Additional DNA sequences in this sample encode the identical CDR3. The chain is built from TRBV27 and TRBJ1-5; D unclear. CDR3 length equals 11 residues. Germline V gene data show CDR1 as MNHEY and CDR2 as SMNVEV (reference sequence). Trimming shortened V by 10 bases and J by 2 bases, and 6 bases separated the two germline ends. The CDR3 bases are TGTGCCACCGGGGGCAATCAGCCCCAGCATTTT. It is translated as CATGGNQPQHF.

The CDR3 loop reads CASSIATGADTQYF. The CDR3 DNA sequence: TGTGCCAGTAGTATCGCGACAGGGGCAGATACGCAGTATTTT. This chain uses TRBV19 with TRBJ2-3, with 8 bases lining up with TRBD1. V dropped 3 bases and J dropped 4; count of bases not matched to a gene: 3. Germline V gene data show CDR1 as LNHDA and CDR2 as SQIVND (reference sequence). The CDR3 length is 14 residues.

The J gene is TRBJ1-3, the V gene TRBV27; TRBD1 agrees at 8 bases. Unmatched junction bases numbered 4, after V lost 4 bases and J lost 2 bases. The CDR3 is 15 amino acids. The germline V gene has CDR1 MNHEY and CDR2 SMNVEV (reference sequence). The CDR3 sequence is CASSYRGTPGNTIYF. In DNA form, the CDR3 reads TGTGCCAGCAGTTACAGGGGGACACCTGGAAACACCATATATTTT.